This T cell receptor beta chain was found in a study of blood T cell repertoires in COVID-19. Study in general: Samples taken during acute and convalescent COVID-19 were collected in the United States, Italy and Spain.

From germline, CDR1 is SSHAT and CDR2 FNYEAQ (reference sequence). The CDR3 has 14 amino acids. Concerning this clone itself: Mismatch with germline at one junction end may stem from a read error.

The protocol was immunoSEQ multiplex PCR, while the TCRdb copy is restricted to in-frame clones and leaves out a portion. The data show about 140,000 clones, 88% seen once. This TCR derives from a human donor with COVID-19, enrolled during active disease. The donor label of this sample is uncertain. The rearrangement joins TRBV7-7 to TRBJ2-3; perhaps TRBD1 as D (5 bases). The specimen was peripheral blood. The CDR3 region has the DNA TGTGCTAGCAGCTTTGGGCAGGGTTCAGATACGCAGTATTTT. Amino acids: CASSFGQGSDTQYF.